The 11 T cell receptor beta chains in this list originate from one sample, sequenced in a study of cytomegalovirus exposure and HLA in healthy donors. Amplification used 60 Vbeta primers and 13 Jbeta primers. Assay used: immunoSEQ multiplex PCR; TCRdb lists only in-frame clones, some missing. The data hold roughly 120,000 clones, with roughly 76% observed a single time. The sample comprised PBMCs. These receptors were taken from a woman in her sixties in good health and CMV-seropositive.

The rearrangement joins TRBV7-2 to TRBJ2-7; 9 bases fit TRBD1. Germline-derived CDR1 and CDR2 are SGHTA and FQGNSA. This CDR3 region has 15 residues. Losses at the gene ends were 5 bases for V and 6 bases for J; bases not matched to a gene: 11. The CDR3 reads CASSALSGQGPEQYF. CDR3 nucleotide sequence: TGTGCCAGCAGCGCCCTCTCGGGACAGGGACCCGAGCAGTACTTC. Full variable domain (remainder filled in from reference TRBV7-2 and TRBJ2-7): GAGVSQSPSNKVTEKGKDVELRCDPISGHTALYWYRQSLGQGLEFLIYFQGNSAPDKSGLPSDRFSAERTGGSVSTLTIQRTQQEDSAVYLCASSALSGQGPEQYFGPGTRLTVT.

The J gene is TRBJ2-1, the V gene TRBV7-6, with 12 bases lining up with TRBD1. J was trimmed by 12 bases and V by 5 bases; bases with no gene match: 11. This CDR3 region has 15 residues. The V gene's germline CDR1 is SGHVS and CDR2 FNYEAQ. The CDR3 nucleotides read TGTGCCAGCAGCCCCGTTTCGGGGACAGGGGGCACGCAGTTCTTC. Protein: CASSPVSGTGGTQFF.

The genes are TRBV30 and TRBJ2-7, with D tentatively TRBD1 (5 bases). The germline V gene encodes CDR1 GTSNPN and CDR2 SVGIG (reference sequence). CDR3 length: 13 amino acids. V shed 2 bases and J shed 3 bases, with 11 bases lying between them. The CDR3 coding sequence is TGTGCCTGGAGTCAGGGTCGTTACTACGAGCAGTACTTC. Protein sequence: CAWSQGRYYEQYF.

The genes are TRBV6-1 and TRBJ1-5; tentatively, D is TRBD1 (6 bases). Germline CDR1 MNHNS, CDR2 SASEGT. The CDR3 runs to 14 residues. V was shortened by 3 bases and J by 4 bases, with 10 bases between the two germline ends. The CDR3 protein is CASSDQGINQPQHF. CDR3 nucleotides: TGTGCCAGCAGTGACCAGGGGATTAATCAGCCCCAGCATTTT.

The rearrangement joins TRBV19 to TRBJ2-7, with D possibly being TRBD2 (6 bases). Germline V gene data show CDR1 as LNHDA and CDR2 as SQIVND (reference sequence). V lost 1 base and J 2 bases, leaving 12 bases between the germline ends. This CDR3 contains 15 residues. This CDR3 is CASSIAPGATYEQYF. CDR3 DNA sequence: TGTGCCAGTAGTATAGCTCCGGGAGCGACCTACGAGCAGTACTTC.

The chain has TRBV7-8 and TRBJ1-1; D remains unclear. The ends were cut back, 2 bases at V and 0 bases at J, with 7 bases in the middle. Looked up from germline, CDR1 is SGHVS and CDR2 is FQNEAQ. The CDR3 has 14 amino acids. CDR3: CASSLSPMNTEAFF. The CDR3 coding sequence is TGTGCCAGCAGCTTATCCCCTATGAACACTGAAGCTTTCTTT. The complete variable domain, with remaining parts taken from reference TRBV7-8 and TRBJ1-1, reads GAGVSQSPRYKVAKRGQDVALRCDPISGHVSLFWYQQALGQGPEFLTYFQNEAQLDKSGLPSDRFFAERPEGSVSTLKIQRTQQEDSAVYLCASSLSPMNTEAFFGQGTRLTVV.

The rearrangement uses TRBV7-3 and TRBJ1-1; D remains ambiguous. The CDR3 is made up of 17 amino acids. V lost 6 bases to trimming and J lost 1 base, with 21 bases between them. Germline V gene lookup returns CDR1 SGHTA and CDR2 FQGTGA. This CDR3 reads CASSNQKTSYGNTEAFF. CDR3 nucleotide sequence: TGTGCCAGCAGTAACCAAAAAACCTCCTATGGGAACACTGAAGCTTTCTTT.

The rearrangement uses TRBV6-5 and TRBJ2-7, with 9 nucleotides matching TRBD1. The CDR3 loop spans 15 amino acids. V trimming: 6 bases; J trimming: 2 bases; junction bases outside the gene matches: 8. Germline CDR1 reads MNHEY; CDR2 reads SVGAGI. As DNA, the CDR3 is TGTGCCAGCAGACCCTCCGGGACAGGGACCTACGAGCAGTACTTC. Its protein product is CASRPSGTGTYEQYF.

The rearrangement joins TRBV6-6 to TRBJ1-5; 7 bases match TRBD1. Germline lookup yields CDR1 MNHNY and CDR2 SVGAGI (reference sequence). J was trimmed by 3 bases and V by 2 bases; bases with no gene match: 4. The CDR3 is 15 amino acids. The chain's CDR3 is CASSYGQADNQPQHF. The CDR3 DNA reads as TGTGCCAGCAGTTACGGACAGGCTGACAATCAGCCCCAGCATTTT.

The V and J genes are TRBV6-1 and TRBJ2-3; 8 bases fit TRBD1. This CDR3 contains 14 residues. V lost 11 bases and J lost 3; bases outside the gene matches: 10. Germline V CDR1 and CDR2: MNHNS, SASEGT. In nucleotides, the CDR3 is TGTGCCTTATACAGGGGGTATGGGACAGATACGCAGTATTTT. This sequence encodes CALYRGYGTDTQYF.

As to this clone: A far larger clone is one nucleotide away, so this likely arose from a read error. The same CDR3 also results from other DNA sequences found in this sample. The chain is built from TRBV5-8 and TRBJ2-2; 10 bases align to TRBD1. The germline V gene encodes CDR1 SGHTS and CDR2 YDEGEE. V gave up 4 bases and J gave up 6 bases; unmatched junction bases: 3. The CDR3 totals 14 residues. DNA of the CDR3: TGTGCCAGCAGCCAAGGACAGGGGGCCGGGGAGCTGTTTTTT. Translated, it gives CASSQGQGAGELFF.